Listed below are T cell receptor beta chains from one sample, sequenced in a study of blood T cell repertoires in COVID-19. Some clones are missing from TCRdb's copy, which holds only in-frame ones; the method was immunoSEQ multiplex PCR. The table has roughly 48,000 clones, approximately 95% seen once. The specimen sequenced was peripheral blood. Receptors originate from a man in his fifties or sixties with COVID-19, enrolled during active disease. Each CDR3 is given with its conserved first and last residue.

>TRBV7-9|TRBJ2-7
CASSLGLAGTYEQYF
>TRBV11-3|TRBJ1-1
CASSFPLAPEAFF
>TRBV3-1/TRBV3-2|TRBJ1-1
CASSQDTPGLYTEAFF
>TRBV28|TRBJ2-1
CASSFGNGGGTYNEQFF
>TRBV7-9|TRBJ2-7
CASSRQGESYEQYF
>TRBV30|TRBJ2-7
CAWSLGTESLQYF
>TRBV2|TRBJ1-2
CASSDPGQALPDVGGYTF
>TRBV28|TRBJ2-7
CASSLGAHTYEQYF
>TRBV27|TRBJ2-1
CASKSGTSGGNEQFF
>TRBV15|TRBJ1-2
CATSRDSAPPWSPVDYGYTF
>TRBV18|TRBJ2-1
CASSPTGLIDNEQFF
>TRBV7-8|TRBJ2-1
CASSLVGVRGQGRSNEQFF
>TRBV10-3|TRBJ1-3
CAISEIGGNTIYF
>TRBV3-1/TRBV3-2|TRBJ1-2
CASSQGLTTGPAYGYTF
>TRBV3-1/TRBV3-2|TRBJ2-3
CASSHTSGSTDTQYF
>TRBV30|TRBJ1-6
CAWSRQGSNSPLHF
>TRBV6-6|TRBJ2-6
CASSYTRGSGANVLTF
>TRBV5-1|TRBJ2-3
CASSPVPGGTDTQYF
>TRBV2|TRBJ2-2
CASSDTKGTGELFF
>TRBV7-9|TRBJ1-1
CASSADRVWSIVNTEAFF
>TRBV18|TRBJ1-4
CASSPQGQSTSTNEKLFF
>TRBV21-1|TRBJ1-6
CASSKKRGQHSNSPLHF
>TRBV18|TRBJ1-1
CASSPTGINTEAFF
>TRBV4-1|TRBJ1-2
CASSREEGGQGRINYGYTF
>TRBV6-5|TRBJ2-7
CASIKRGTNSYEQYF
>TRBV18|TRBJ1-5
CASSPVTAQGHQPQHF
>TRBV7-2|TRBJ2-7
CASSSGGTSGIQQYF
>TRBV28|TRBJ1-2
CASSFGQGYGYTF
>TRBV5-4|TRBJ2-1
CASSPTSGRGNEQFF
>TRBV7-9|TRBJ1-1
CASSSPGVSNTEAFF
>TRBV5-1|TRBJ1-1
CASSLANAEAFF
>TRBV21-1|TRBJ1-5
CASSIEGQPSNQPQHF
>TRBV27|TRBJ2-7
CASSSPASGNYEQYF
>TRBV5-6|TRBJ1-2
CASSLGRGIMLGYTF
>TRBV29-1|TRBJ2-3
CSIRLAGGGTDTQYF
>TRBV6-2/TRBV6-3|TRBJ2-3
CASSVEGARSTDTQYF
>TRBV9|TRBJ1-1
CASSVGRGEGRNTEAFF
>TRBV15|TRBJ2-7
CATSRAGYEQYF
>TRBV4-1|TRBJ1-6
CASSQGGQGGSPLHF
>TRBV6-6|TRBJ1-1
CASSYPPTSGTEAFF
>TRBV27|TRBJ1-1
CASSWSLTGVGTEAFF
>TRBV21-1|TRBJ2-3
CASVPVEREEGDTQYF
>TRBV6-5|TRBJ1-1
CASSLTGVMNTEAFF